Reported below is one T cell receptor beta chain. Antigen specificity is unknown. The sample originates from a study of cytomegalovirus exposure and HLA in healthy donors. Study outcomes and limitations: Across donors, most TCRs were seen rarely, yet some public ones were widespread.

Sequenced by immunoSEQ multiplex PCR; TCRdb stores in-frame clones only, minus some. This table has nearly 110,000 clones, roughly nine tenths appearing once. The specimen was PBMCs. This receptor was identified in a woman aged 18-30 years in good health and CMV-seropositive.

The CDR3 loop reads CASSEAEESDGYTF. As DNA, the CDR3 is TGTGCCAGCAGTGAAGCCGAGGAATCGGATGGCTACACCTTC. The V and J genes are TRBV2 and TRBJ1-2; D uncertain. Trimming removed 0 bases from V and 6 bases from J, with 11 bases in between. The germline CDR1 and CDR2 sequences are SNHLY and FYNNEI. The CDR3 consists of 14 residues.